The 27 T cell receptor beta chains below were found in one sample sequenced in a study of breast tumors, draining lymph nodes, adjacent tissues. Axillary draining lymph nodes of breast cancer patients supplied the node samples. TCRdb passed the multiplex PCR reads through MiXCR, listing each CDR3 protein once. Here the sample spans approximately 230,000 distinct CDR3 sequences, under 40% being singletons. Sequences were obtained from axillary lymph node tissue. The origin of the receptors is a female donor with breast cancer. Some clones in this sample may be carry-over from other donors' samples.

This clonotype was detected ten times or more. The chain uses TRBV7-9 and TRBJ2-7, with 8 nucleotides matching TRBD1. Germline CDR1 SEHNR, CDR2 FQNEAQ (reference sequence). The CDR3 is 14 amino acids. Germline trimming cut 3 bases from V and 2 bases from J; bases unmatched to any gene: 3. The CDR3 region is CASSFRQGTYEQYF. The CDR3 bases are TGTGCCAGCAGCTTTCGACAGGGGACCTACGAGCAGTACTTC.

Of note for this clonotype: A much larger clone differs by one base, so this may be a read error. The chain has TRBV5-5 and TRBJ1-6; D not certain. Germline V gene lookup returns CDR1 SGHKS and CDR2 YYEKEE (reference sequence). V lost 1 base and J lost 8, with 10 bases in between. The CDR3 sequence is 14 residues long. The CDR3 bases are TGTGCCAGCAGCTTGTTACCGTCTGATTCACCCCTCCACTTT. As protein: CASSLLPSDSPLHF.

The chain recombines TRBV27 with TRBJ1-6, with D unclear. V lost 5 bases to trimming and J lost 7 bases, with 15 bases between them. The CDR3 is 15 amino acids. Germline CDR1 MNHEY, CDR2 SMNVEV (reference sequence). CDR3 DNA sequence: TGTGCCAGCAGTCCCGGTGCCGGAGGGAATTCACCCCTCCACTTT. This encodes CASSPGAGGNSPLHF.

A remark on this clonotype: No DNA is shown, since the ends of the CDR3 on it are uncertain; the CDR3 is the one TCRdb lists. The V and J genes are TRBV2 and TRBJ1-4; the D call in the table, TRBD1, was not verified against the DNA. In germline, CDR1 is SNHLY, CDR2 FYNNEI. The CDR3 numbers 21 amino acids, ends counted. The CDR3 sequence: CASSKGQGGFGYTFGDEKLFF.

This clonotype was detected ten times or more. This chain uses TRBV30 with TRBJ2-7; no firm D call. V was pared by 6 bases and J by 1 base, with 13 bases between. The CDR3 is made up of 13 amino acids. Germline V gene data show CDR1 as GTSNPN and CDR2 as SVGIG (reference sequence). The CDR3 spells CACRKTESYEQYF. CDR3 sequence (DNA): TGTGCCTGTCGGAAAACAGAATCCTACGAGCAGTACTTC.

This sequence joins TRBV10-1 and TRBJ2-2, with TRBD2 matching over 7 bases. The V gene end was trimmed by 5 bases and the J gene end by 6 bases; junction bases not matched to a gene: 9. Germline V gene lookup returns CDR1 WNHNN and CDR2 SYGVQD (reference sequence). The CDR3 has 15 residues. The CDR3 DNA follows: TGCGCCAGCAGTAGCGGGGCCTTACGAGCCGGGGAGCTGTTTTTT. Protein product: CASSSGALRAGELFF.

This clonotype was counted at least ten times. This chain links TRBV2 with TRBJ2-2, with D unresolved. This CDR3 spans 12 amino acids. From germline, CDR1 is SNHLY and CDR2 FYNNEI. The V gene lost 7 bases and the J gene lost 9 bases, with 12 bases spanning the gap. As DNA, the CDR3 is TGTGCCAGCAACCAAGCCGGAAGGGAGCTGTTTTTT. This sequence encodes CASNQAGRELFF.

A single count supports this clonotype. The chain is built from TRBV25-1 and TRBJ2-7; a weak D match, TRBD1 (5 bases). The ends were cut back, 1 base at V and 2 bases at J, with 9 bases in the middle. There are 14 residues in the CDR3. Germline assignment: CDR1 MGHDK and CDR2 SYGVNS. The DNA of the CDR3 is TGTGCCAGCAGTGAATGGGGCACCGCCTACGAGCAGTACTTC. Translated: CASSEWGTAYEQYF.

This clonotype occurred once. The chain links TRBV2 to TRBJ1-2; 7 nucleotides align to TRBD1. The CDR3 runs 14 residues. Germline V lookup: CDR1 SNHLY, CDR2 FYNNEI. V dropped 10 bases and J dropped 4; count of bases not matched to a gene: 12. The CDR3: CAIPRGRDSYGYTF. The CDR3 DNA sequence: TGTGCCATCCCGAGGGGCAGGGACAGCTATGGCTACACCTTC.

This clonotype appeared a few times. The chain uses TRBV28 and TRBJ1-2, with 8 nucleotides matching TRBD1. CDR3 length equals 13 residues. The germline CDR1 and CDR2 sequences are MDHEN and SYDVKM. After removal of 5 bases from V and 8 bases from J, the junction contained 7 bases not matched to a gene. The DNA for the CDR3 is TGTGCCAGCAGTCAGGGACAGGCCCTCGGCTACACCTTC. Translated, it gives CASSQGQALGYTF.

Regarding this clonotype: A much larger clone is a single base away; this may be a read error. The genes are TRBV11-2 and TRBJ1-2; D ambiguous. V lost 6 bases and J lost 4, with 15 bases in between. In germline, CDR1 is SGHAT, CDR2 FQNNGV. The CDR3 runs to 14 residues. CDR3 nucleotides: TGTGCCAGCAGTGAAAATATTCTACCCTATGGCTACACCTTC. Its translation: CASSENILPYGYTF.

This clonotype was observed many times. The V call is TRBV7-9, the J call TRBJ2-3, with D hard to call. The V gene lost 4 bases and the J gene lost 4 bases, with 6 bases spanning the gap. Germline lookup yields CDR1 SEHNR and CDR2 FQNEAQ (reference sequence). CDR3 length: 12 residues. CDR3 amino acids: CASSYGADTQYF. In DNA form, the CDR3 reads TGTGCCAGCAGCTACGGCGCAGATACGCAGTATTTT.

This clonotype was recorded at least ten times. V usage is TRBV2 and J usage is TRBJ2-3, with 10 positions matching TRBD2. Germline CDR1 is SNHLY and CDR2 is FYNNEI. V lost 0 bases to trimming and J lost 5 bases; unmatched junction nucleotides: 11. The CDR3 is 18 residues long. In nucleotides, the CDR3 is TGTGCCAGCAGTGAAGCCCTAATAGCGGGGGGCCGGCGAGATACGCAGTATTTT. As protein: CASSEALIAGGRRDTQYF.

The chain recombines TRBV29-1 with TRBJ2-5; the match to TRBD2 covers 9 bases. Germline CDR1 SQVTM, CDR2 ANQGSEA. J gave up 5 bases and V 4 bases, and 5 bases lay outside the gene matches. CDR3 length: 13 amino acids. CDR3 residues: CSVAPSGKETQYF. CDR3 nucleotides: TGCAGCGTTGCCCCTAGCGGGAAGGAGACCCAGTACTTC.

The table lists this clonotype with many counts. V gene TRBV13 combines with J gene TRBJ1-2, with 9 positions matching TRBD1. The germline V gene has CDR1 PRHDT and CDR2 FYEKMQ (reference sequence). This CDR3 spans 17 amino acids. Trimming at V came to 5 bases and at J to 2 bases, leaving 12 bases not matched to a gene. The CDR3 region has the DNA TGTGCCAGCAGCATTAGGACAGGGGCGCGGACCAACTATGGCTACACCTTC. This sequence encodes CASSIRTGARTNYGYTF.

In the case of this clonotype: A much larger clone differs by one base, so this may be a read error. The V call is TRBV7-9, the J call TRBJ2-2; TRBD2 is a possible D gene (5 bases). Germline V gene lookup returns CDR1 SEHNR and CDR2 FQNEAQ (reference sequence). The CDR3 is 16 amino acids. CDR3 loop: CASSLGLSPNTGELLF. The CDR3 bases are TGTGCCAGCAGCTTAGGTCTCAGCCCGAACACCGGGGAGCTGCTTTTT.

About this clonotype itself: This clone may be a read error of a much larger clone one base away. The chain uses TRBV20-1 and TRBJ2-1; D may be TRBD2 (5 bases). The germline V and J ends were trimmed by 5 bases and 4 bases, with 21 bases remaining between them. CDR3 length: 16 amino acids. Germline V gene lookup returns CDR1 DFQATT and CDR2 SNEGSKA (reference sequence). This CDR3 reads CSAPPELGGPYNEQFF. CDR3 coding DNA: TGCAGTGCTCCCCCCGAACTTGGCGGGCCTTACAATGAGCAGTTCTTC.

This clonotype has at least ten counts. The chain is built from TRBV24-1 and TRBJ2-1, with 9 positions matching TRBD1. Germline V lookup: CDR1 KGHDR, CDR2 SFDVKD. The J segment lost 2 bases and the V segment lost 0 bases, leaving 1 base of the junction unmatched. CDR3 length: 16 residues. The CDR3 nucleotides are TGTGCCACCAGTGATTTGGGGACAGGGACCTACAATGAGCAGTTCTTC. Residues: CATSDLGTGTYNEQFF.

The V and J genes are TRBV20-1 and TRBJ2-5; possibly TRBD2 for D (6 bases). The length of the CDR3 is 15 residues. In germline, CDR1 is DFQATT, CDR2 SNEGSKA (reference sequence). V was pared by 0 bases and J by 4 bases, with 15 bases between. In DNA, the CDR3 is TGCAGTGCTAGAGAAGGAGCCGCGGGATTAGAGACCCAGTACTTC. It yields the protein CSAREGAAGLETQYF.

This clonotype was counted many times. The chain uses TRBV5-1 and TRBJ1-4, with TRBD1 matching over 8 bases. The germline gives CDR1 SGHRS, CDR2 YFSETQ. Unmatched junction bases numbered 8, after V lost 5 bases and J lost 8 bases. The CDR3 is 14 amino acids. The CDR3 region has the DNA TGCGCCAGCAGAAGGACAGGGACTAGGGAAAAACTGTTTTTT. This sequence encodes CASRRTGTREKLFF.

This clonotype was recorded at least ten times. The J gene is TRBJ2-6, the V gene TRBV4-3; a possible D gene is TRBD2 (6 bases). Germline V gives CDR1 LGHNA, CDR2 YSLEER. Trimming left V 4 bases short and J 0 bases short, with 19 bases between. The CDR3 is made up of 19 amino acids. The CDR3 coding sequence is TGCGCCAGCAGCCCGCGGGACCCGGGGGTGTACTCTGGGGCCAACGTCCTGACTTTC. Translation: CASSPRDPGVYSGANVLTF.

The V call is TRBV19, the J call TRBJ2-1; 15 nucleotides line up with TRBD2. V was pared by 3 bases and J by 8 bases, with 5 bases of the junction left unmatched. Germline assignment: CDR1 LNHDA and CDR2 SQIVND (reference sequence). This CDR3 is 16 amino acids long. The CDR3 is CASSMRTSGGDYEQFF. CDR3 DNA sequence: TGTGCCAGTAGTATGAGGACTAGCGGGGGGGATTATGAGCAGTTCTTC.

This clonotype was observed at least ten times. The chain combines TRBV5-1 with TRBJ1-4; the D gene is possibly TRBD1 (6 bases). Trimming left V 1 base short and J 5 bases short, with 15 bases between. Germline V gene data show CDR1 as SGHRS and CDR2 as YFSETQ. This CDR3 comprises 16 residues. The CDR3 sequence: CASSLYLQGANEKLFF. The CDR3 nucleotides read TGCGCCAGCAGCTTGTACCTACAGGGAGCAAATGAAAAACTGTTTTTT.

This clonotype was counted a few times. The V gene is TRBV20-1, the J gene TRBJ2-7; TRBD1 agrees at 7 bases. CDR3 length: 14 amino acids. V lost 6 bases and J lost 5; bases outside the gene matches: 13. Germline CDR1 reads DFQATT; CDR2 reads SNEGSKA (reference sequence). The CDR3 here is CSAKGDRAVNEQYF. The CDR3, as DNA: TGCAGTGCCAAAGGCGACAGGGCAGTCAACGAGCAGTACTTC.

This clonotype is a singleton in its sample. This rearrangement joins TRBV5-6 to TRBJ1-1; 10 nucleotides match TRBD1. CDR3 length: 16 residues. The V and J ends lost 5 bases and 2 bases, in that order; junction bases with no gene match: 9. CDR1 is SGHDT and CDR2 is YYEEEE in the germline V gene. The CDR3 loop reads CASSSRQGAINTEAFF. The CDR3 DNA sequence: TGTGCCAGCAGTTCGAGACAGGGGGCTATAAACACTGAAGCTTTCTTT.

The chain employs TRBV10-3 and TRBJ1-2; tentative D call: TRBD1 (5 bases). The CDR3 runs to 13 residues. V was shortened by 4 bases and J by 4 bases, with 10 bases between the two germline ends. Germline loops: CDR1 ENHRY, CDR2 SYGVKD. As DNA, the CDR3 is TGTGCCATCAGTGGTCGAGGGGCCTATGGCTACACCTTC. Amino acid sequence: CAISGRGAYGYTF.

This clonotype has just one count. V gene TRBV14 combines with J gene TRBJ2-5, with TRBD2 identical over 11 bases. J lost 5 bases, V lost 1 base, and 0 bases had no gene match. Germline V lookup: CDR1 SGHDN, CDR2 FVKESK. There are 14 residues in the CDR3. DNA of the CDR3: TGTGCCAGCAGCCAAGGGACTAGCGGGGAGACCCAGTACTTC. Residues: CASSQGTSGETQYF.